This paragraph covers one T cell receptor beta chain sequence. A quantity of about 0.45 to 1 ug RNA underwent reverse transcription using random hexamers. Amplification of TCR beta CDR3 by immunoSEQ multiplex PCR spanned 54 Vbeta and 13 Jbeta. TCRdb reprocessed the immunoSEQ multiplex PCR reads via MiXCR and lists one record per CDR3 protein. The sample records approximately 140,000 distinct CDR3 sequences, roughly 94% being singletons. CDR3 length equals 13 residues. The germline CDR1 and CDR2 sequences are DFQATT and SNEGSKA (reference sequence). The V and J ends lost 6 bases and 2 bases, in that order; junction bases with no gene match: 6. This sample was included in a study of CD8 T cells in Susac syndrome.

Sequences were obtained from CD8+ T cells from PBMCs. The V and J genes are TRBV20-1 and TRBJ2-7; 8 bases line up with TRBD2. This receptor was taken from a human donor in good health. The chain's CDR3 is CSAPGLAAYEQYF. The CDR3 DNA reads TGCAGTGCCCCCGGACTAGCAGCCTACGAGCAGTACTTC.